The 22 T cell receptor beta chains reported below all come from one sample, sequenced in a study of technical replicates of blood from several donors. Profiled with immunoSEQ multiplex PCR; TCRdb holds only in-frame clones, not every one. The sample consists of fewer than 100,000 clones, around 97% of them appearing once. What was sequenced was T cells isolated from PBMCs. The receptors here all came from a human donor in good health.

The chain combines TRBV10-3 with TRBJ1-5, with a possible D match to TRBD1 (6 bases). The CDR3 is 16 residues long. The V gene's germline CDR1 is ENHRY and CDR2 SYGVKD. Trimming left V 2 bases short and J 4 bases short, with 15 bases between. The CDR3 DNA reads TGTGCCATCAGTGAGCGTACAGGGTTTCGGAATCAGCCCCAGCATTTT. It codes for CAISERTGFRNQPQHF.

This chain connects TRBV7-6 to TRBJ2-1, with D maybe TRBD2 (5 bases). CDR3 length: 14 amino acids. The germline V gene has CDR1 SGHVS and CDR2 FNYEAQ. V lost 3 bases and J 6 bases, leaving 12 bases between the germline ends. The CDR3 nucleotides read TGTGCCAGCAGCTTTCGAGCGGTACCCAATGAGCAGTTCTTC. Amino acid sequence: CASSFRAVPNEQFF.

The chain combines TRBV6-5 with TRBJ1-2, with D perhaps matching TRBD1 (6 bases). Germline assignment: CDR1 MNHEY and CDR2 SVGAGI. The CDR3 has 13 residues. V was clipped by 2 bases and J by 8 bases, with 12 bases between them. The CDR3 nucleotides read TGTGCCAGCAGTTACGGGGGGGCTGACGGCTACACCTTC. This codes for CASSYGGADGYTF.

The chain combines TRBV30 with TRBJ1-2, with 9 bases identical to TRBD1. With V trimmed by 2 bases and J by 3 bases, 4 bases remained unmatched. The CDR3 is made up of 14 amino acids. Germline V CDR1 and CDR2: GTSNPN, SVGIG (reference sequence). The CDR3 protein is CAWSFDRGDYGYTF. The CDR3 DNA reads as TGTGCCTGGAGTTTTGACAGGGGGGACTATGGCTACACCTTC.

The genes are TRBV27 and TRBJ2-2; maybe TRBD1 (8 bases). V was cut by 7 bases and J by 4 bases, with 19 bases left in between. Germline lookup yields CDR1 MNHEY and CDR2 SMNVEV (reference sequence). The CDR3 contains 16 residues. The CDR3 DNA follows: TGTGCCAGCACAAGCGGGGCAGGGGGCATCACCGGGGAGCTGTTTTTT. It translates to CASTSGAGGITGELFF.

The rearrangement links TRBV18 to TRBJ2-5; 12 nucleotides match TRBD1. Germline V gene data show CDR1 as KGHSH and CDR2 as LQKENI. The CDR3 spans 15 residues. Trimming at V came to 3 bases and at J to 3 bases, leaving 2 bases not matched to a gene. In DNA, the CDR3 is TGTGCCAGCTCACCGGGACAGGGGGCTGAAGAGACCCAGTACTTC. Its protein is CASSPGQGAEETQYF.

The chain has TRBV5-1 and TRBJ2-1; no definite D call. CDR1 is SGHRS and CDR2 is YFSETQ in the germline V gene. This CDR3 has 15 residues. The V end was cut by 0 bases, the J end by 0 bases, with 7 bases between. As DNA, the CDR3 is TGCGCCAGCAGCTTGGCCGAGTACTCCTACAATGAGCAGTTCTTC. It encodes CASSLAEYSYNEQFF.

The chain's CDR3 is CASSVGTGGDGYTF. CDR3 DNA: TGTGCCAGCAGCGTAGGAACAGGGGGCGATGGCTACACCTTC. The chain joins TRBV9 to TRBJ1-2; 9 bases align to TRBD1. The CDR3 spans 14 residues. The junction had 3 bases not matched to a gene; V was cut back by 0 bases and J by 6 bases. The germline gives CDR1 SGDLS, CDR2 YYNGEE.

For the CDR3, the DNA is TGCAGCGTGGCCCGGGAAAACTATGGCTACACCTTC. This gives the protein CSVARENYGYTF. The chain recombines TRBV29-1 with TRBJ1-2; D call uncertain. Trimming pared 6 bases from V and 2 bases from J, leaving 10 bases between. Germline V gives CDR1 SQVTM, CDR2 ANQGSEA. The CDR3 runs 12 residues.

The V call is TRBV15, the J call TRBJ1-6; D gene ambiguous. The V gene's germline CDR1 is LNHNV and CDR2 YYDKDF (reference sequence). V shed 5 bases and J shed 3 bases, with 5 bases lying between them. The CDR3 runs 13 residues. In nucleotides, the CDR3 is TGTGCCACCAGCCTTAGCTATAATTCACCCCTCCACTTT. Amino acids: CATSLSYNSPLHF.

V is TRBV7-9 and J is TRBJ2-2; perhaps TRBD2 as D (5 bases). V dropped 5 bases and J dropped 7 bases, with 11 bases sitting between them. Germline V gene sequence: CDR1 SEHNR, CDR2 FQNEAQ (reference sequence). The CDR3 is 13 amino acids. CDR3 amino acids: CASSGRMGGELFF. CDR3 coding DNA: TGTGCCAGCAGCGGGAGAATGGGCGGGGAGCTGTTTTTT.

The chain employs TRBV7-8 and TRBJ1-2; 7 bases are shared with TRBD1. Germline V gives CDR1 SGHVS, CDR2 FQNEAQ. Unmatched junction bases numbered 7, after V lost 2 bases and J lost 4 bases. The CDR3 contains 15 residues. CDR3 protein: CASSLLDRATYGYTF. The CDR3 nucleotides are TGTGCCAGCAGCTTACTAGACAGGGCTACCTATGGCTACACCTTC.

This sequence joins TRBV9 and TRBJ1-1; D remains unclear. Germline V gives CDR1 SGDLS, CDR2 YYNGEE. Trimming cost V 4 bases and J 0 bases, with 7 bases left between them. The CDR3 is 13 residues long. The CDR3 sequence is CASSSRLNTEAFF. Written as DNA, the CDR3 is TGTGCCAGCAGCTCCCGTTTGAACACTGAAGCTTTCTTT.

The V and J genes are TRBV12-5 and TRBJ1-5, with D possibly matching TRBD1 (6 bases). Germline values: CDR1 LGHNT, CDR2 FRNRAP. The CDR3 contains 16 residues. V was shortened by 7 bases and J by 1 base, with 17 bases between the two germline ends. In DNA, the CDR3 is TGTGCTAGTGCCGTGACAGGTGGCCTGAGCAATCAGCCCCAGCATTTT. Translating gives CASAVTGGLSNQPQHF.

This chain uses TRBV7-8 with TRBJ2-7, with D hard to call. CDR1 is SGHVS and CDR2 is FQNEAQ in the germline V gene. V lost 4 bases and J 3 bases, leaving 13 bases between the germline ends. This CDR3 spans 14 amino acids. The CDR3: CASSSRPSGYEQYF. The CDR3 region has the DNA TGTGCCAGCAGCTCCCGACCCTCGGGCTACGAGCAGTACTTC.

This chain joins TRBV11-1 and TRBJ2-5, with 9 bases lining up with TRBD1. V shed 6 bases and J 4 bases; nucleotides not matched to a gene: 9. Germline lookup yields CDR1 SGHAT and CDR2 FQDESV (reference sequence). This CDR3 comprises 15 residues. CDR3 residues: CASRGQGSVGETQYF. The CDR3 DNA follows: TGTGCCAGCAGAGGACAGGGGAGTGTGGGAGAGACCCAGTACTTC. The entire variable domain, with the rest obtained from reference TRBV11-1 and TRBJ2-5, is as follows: EAEVAQSPRYKITEKSQAVAFWCDPISGHATLYWYRQILGQGPELLVQFQDESVVDDSQLPKDRFSAERLKGVDSTLKIQPAELGDSAMYLCASRGQGSVGETQYFGPGTRLLVL.

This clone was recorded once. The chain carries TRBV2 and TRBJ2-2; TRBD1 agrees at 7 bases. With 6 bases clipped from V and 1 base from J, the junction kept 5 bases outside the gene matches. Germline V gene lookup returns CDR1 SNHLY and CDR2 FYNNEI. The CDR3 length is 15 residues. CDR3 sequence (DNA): TGTGCCAGCAGGGTTAGGACAGGGAACACCGGGGAGCTGTTTTTT. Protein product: CASRVRTGNTGELFF.

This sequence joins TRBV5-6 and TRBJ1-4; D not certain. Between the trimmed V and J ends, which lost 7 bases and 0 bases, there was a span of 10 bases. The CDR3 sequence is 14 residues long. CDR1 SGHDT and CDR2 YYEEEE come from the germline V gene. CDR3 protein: CASGLFTTNEKLFF. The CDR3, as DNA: TGTGCCAGCGGCCTCTTCACAACTAATGAAAAACTGTTTTTT.

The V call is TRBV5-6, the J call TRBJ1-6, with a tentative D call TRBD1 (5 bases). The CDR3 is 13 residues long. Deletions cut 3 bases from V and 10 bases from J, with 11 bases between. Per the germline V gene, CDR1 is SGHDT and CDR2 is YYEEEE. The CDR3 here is CASSWQGESPLHF. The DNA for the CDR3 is TGTGCCAGCAGCTGGCAGGGTGAATCACCCCTCCACTTT.

The CDR3 sequence is CASSYRSQGKDTQYF. CDR3 in DNA: TGTGCCAGTAGTTATCGCTCGCAGGGGAAAGATACGCAGTATTTT. The J gene is TRBJ2-3, the V gene TRBV19; perhaps TRBD1 as D (6 bases). V dropped 5 bases and J dropped 5 bases, with 17 bases sitting between them. This CDR3 has 15 amino acids. CDR1 and CDR2 from the germline V gene are LNHDA and SQIVND (reference sequence).

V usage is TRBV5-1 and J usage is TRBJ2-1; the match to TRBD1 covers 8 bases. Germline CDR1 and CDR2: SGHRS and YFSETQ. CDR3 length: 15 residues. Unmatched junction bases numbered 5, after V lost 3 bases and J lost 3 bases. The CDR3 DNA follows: TGCGCCAGCAGCTCACGACAGGGGCACTACAATGAGCAGTTCTTC. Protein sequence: CASSSRQGHYNEQFF.

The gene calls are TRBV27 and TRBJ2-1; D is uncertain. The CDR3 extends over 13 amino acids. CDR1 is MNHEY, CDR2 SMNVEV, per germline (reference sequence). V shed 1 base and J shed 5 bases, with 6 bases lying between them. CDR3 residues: CASSLYRDNEQFF. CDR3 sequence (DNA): TGTGCCAGCAGTTTATACCGGGACAATGAGCAGTTCTTC.